This T cell receptor (beta chain) was obtained from a study of read filtering for tumor transcriptome and immune sequencing. Overall study results and limits: RNA-seq captured clonotypes less deeply and reliably than IR-seq.

Germline CDR1 SQVTM, CDR2 ANQGSEA. After removal of 7 bases from V and 7 bases from J, the junction contained 9 bases not matched to a gene. The CDR3 runs to 13 residues. This clonotype is medium-sized within its sample. Its antigen remains unknown. Molecular barcoded adaptors covering alpha/delta and beta/gamma chains were used on approximately 440 ng RNA. TCRdb used MiXCR to reprocess the reads, holding one entry per CDR3 protein. The table records 42,000 or so distinct CDR3 sequences, 13% of them present only once. The sequenced sample consisted of a population of CD138-negative cells sorted from bone marrow. The chain combines TRBV29-1 with TRBJ2-1, with 8 bases aligning to TRBD2. This receptor was identified in a donor at least 40 years old with multiple myeloma. The CDR3 spells CSASGLALNEQFF. The DNA of the CDR3 is TGCAGCGCCTCAGGACTAGCTTTGAATGAGCAGTTCTTC.